The rows below give T cell receptor beta chains drawn from one sample of a study of T cell responses to AZD1222 COVID-19 vaccine. Here immunoSEQ multiplex PCR was the method, and the copy in TCRdb shows in-frame clones only, minus some. The sample holds about 120,000 clones, around 90% seen once. Sequenced here: peripheral blood, sampled on day 0 of AZD1222 vaccination. The source is an adult in good health. Both conserved end residues are part of each CDR3. A D gene is named only where the DNA matches it firmly. Clone size, where shown, is once, few, many, or a class for clones that have expanded.

j_call v_call d_call cdr3_length clone_size cdr3_nt cdr3_aa
TRBJ2-7 TRBV30 NA 13 NA TGTGCCTGGGACGGGACAACGAAGGACGAGCAGTACTTC CAWDGTTKDEQYF
TRBJ1-2 TRBV7-9 NA 16 NA TGTGCCAGCAGCCTAAGCGCGGCAGGGGTTAACTATGGCTACACCTTC CASSLSAAGVNYGYTF
TRBJ2-1 TRBV14 TRBD2 18 NA TGTGCCAGCAGCCAAGCGACTAGCGGGAGATATAACGGGTATGAGCAGTTCTTC CASSQATSGRYNGYEQFF
TRBJ1-1 TRBV30 NA 11 NA TGTGCCTGGTCGGGGTACACTGAAGCTTTCTTT CAWSGYTEAFF
TRBJ2-7 TRBV9 TRBD1 15 few TGTGCCAGCAGCGCACCGGGACAGGGAGCTTCCGAGCAGTACTTC CASSAPGQGASEQYF
TRBJ1-5 TRBV30 NA 13 NA TGTGCCTGGAGTATTGGGGAGAATCAGCCCCAGCATTTT CAWSIGENQPQHF
TRBJ1-2 TRBV29-1 NA 12 NA TGCAGCGGGAGCAGGGAAGGCTATGGCTACACCTTC CSGSREGYGYTF
TRBJ1-3 TRBV6-5 NA 11 NA TGTGCCAGCGTAGCCGGAAACACCATATATTTT CASVAGNTIYF
TRBJ2-7 TRBV6-1 TRBD1 15 NA TGTGCCAGCAGTGAAGCGCCGGGACAGTCCTACGAGCAGTACTTC CASSEAPGQSYEQYF
TRBJ1-1 TRBV5-1 NA 16 NA TGCGCCAGCAGCTTGGTCGGGGTCCTCGGGAACACTGAAGCTTTCTTT CASSLVGVLGNTEAFF
TRBJ2-7 TRBV4-1 TRBD2 19 NA TGCGCCAGCAGCCAAGAAGCATCGGTCGGGACTAGCGGGGGGTACGAGCAGTACTTC CASSQEASVGTSGGYEQYF
TRBJ1-1 TRBV6-1 NA 16 NA TGTGCCAGCAGTGGCCCAGAGGGACTTCAGAACACTGAAGCTTTCTTT CASSGPEGLQNTEAFF
TRBJ1-5 TRBV5-6 NA 17 NA TGTGCCAGCAGCTTGACAGGAGCAGCCCTGAGCAATCAGCCCCAGCATTTT CASSLTGAALSNQPQHF
TRBJ2-7 TRBV5-1 TRBD2 17 few TGCGCCAGCAGCTGGGGGACTAGCGGGAGGGTAGCTCACGAGCAGTACTTC CASSWGTSGRVAHEQYF
TRBJ2-3 TRBV7-3 TRBD1 15 NA TGTGCCAGCAGCCCTGGACAGGGTGCCACAGATACGCAGTATTTT CASSPGQGATDTQYF
TRBJ1-2 TRBV28 TRBD1 12 NA TGTGCCAGCAGTTTGAGTTTAACAGGGGGCACCTTC CASSLSLTGGTF
TRBJ1-2 TRBV6-5 NA 11 NA TGTGCCAGCAGGGGCACCAATGGCTACACCTTC CASRGTNGYTF
TRBJ1-5 TRBV10-3 NA 14 NA TGTGCCATCAGTGAGGGGGGGGGCAATCAGCCCCAGCATTTT CAISEGGGNQPQHF
TRBJ2-3 TRBV24-1 TRBD1 16 NA TGTGCCACCAGTGAACACCCGGGACAGGGGTCAGATACGCAGTATTTT CATSEHPGQGSDTQYF
TRBJ2-3 TRBV6-4 TRBD1 16 NA TGTGCCAGCAGCGCCACCTGGACAGGGTTCCCAGATACGCAGTATTTT CASSATWTGFPDTQYF
TRBJ2-1 TRBV3-1/TRBV3-2 TRBD1 18 NA TGTGCCAGCAGCTCCTTTTTCCCGGGACAGGGGTCTAACAATGAGCAGTTCTTC CASSSFFPGQGSNNEQFF
TRBJ1-1 TRBV5-1 TRBD1 13 NA TGCGCCAGCAGCTTGGTAGAGGGGGCGCGAGCTTTCTTT CASSLVEGARAFF
TRBJ1-3 TRBV18 NA 16 NA TGTGCCAGCTCAGAGAACTCAGGGGCCTCTGGAAACACCATATATTTT CASSENSGASGNTIYF
TRBJ2-1 TRBV7-2 TRBD1 15 NA TGTGCCAGCAGCTTAGGGGGACAGGCATACAATGAGCAGTTCTTC CASSLGGQAYNEQFF
TRBJ1-5 TRBV15 TRBD1 15 NA TGTGCCACCAGCAGAGACAGGGGGATAAATCAGCCCCAGCATTTT CATSRDRGINQPQHF
TRBJ1-5 TRBV27 NA 16 once TGTGCCAGCAGTTTATCGCCCGACAGGAGCAATCAGCCCCAGCATTTT CASSLSPDRSNQPQHF
TRBJ1-2 TRBV5-1 NA 14 once TGCGCCAGCAGCTCGGGGGGGACAAGATATGGCTACACCTTC CASSSGGTRYGYTF
TRBJ2-3 TRBV28 TRBD1 15 NA TGTGCCAGCAGCCAGGGACAGGGAAGACCAGATACGCAGTATTTT CASSQGQGRPDTQYF
TRBJ1-3 TRBV4-2 TRBD1 15 NA TGTGCCAGCAGCCATGGAGGGGGACAGGGGAACACCATATATTTT CASSHGGGQGNTIYF
TRBJ1-3 TRBV19 NA 16 NA TGTGCCAGTAGCCGTACAGGGATTAACTCTGGAAACACCATATATTTT CASSRTGINSGNTIYF
TRBJ1-1 TRBV10-2 TRBD1 14 once TGCGCCAGCAGTGGTGGGACAGCCCGAACGGAAGCTTTCTTT CASSGGTARTEAFF
TRBJ2-4 TRBV5-1 NA 13 once TGCGCCAGCAGCTTGGCGACAGATAACATTCAGTACTTC CASSLATDNIQYF
TRBJ2-1 TRBV9 NA 15 NA TGTGCCAGCAGCGTTGGACAGCCATCCTACAATGAGCAGTTCTTC CASSVGQPSYNEQFF
TRBJ1-2 TRBV19 NA 13 NA TGTGCCAGTTCATTAACAGGGCTTTGGTCGGACACCTTC CASSLTGLWSDTF
TRBJ1-1 TRBV28 TRBD1 15 NA TGTGCCAGCAGTAACCCGGGACAGGGGAATGAAAATACTTTCTTT CASSNPGQGNENTFF
TRBJ1-2 TRBV7-2 NA 16 NA TGTGCCAGCAGCTTTGTAACGGGGGGCGCGAACTATGGCTACACCTTC CASSFVTGGANYGYTF
TRBJ2-1 TRBV6-5 NA 14 NA TGTGCCAGCAGTTACCTCCGGAGGGTCGATGAGCAGTTCTTC CASSYLRRVDEQFF
TRBJ1-2 TRBV3-1/TRBV3-2 NA 15 NA TGTGCCAGCAGCCAAGGGGACCGGACAGTGTATGGCTACACCTTC CASSQGDRTVYGYTF
TRBJ2-5 TRBV19 TRBD1 13 NA TGTGCCAGTAGGACAGGGGGTCGTGAGACCCAGTACTTC CASRTGGRETQYF
TRBJ2-7 TRBV19 TRBD2 14 NA TGTGCCAGTTCGCCGGGACTAGCGTCCTACGAGCAGTACTTC CASSPGLASYEQYF